This T cell receptor (beta chain) was documented in a study of stem cell transplantation in POMP-related autoinflammatory disease. Germline V gene data show CDR1 as MNHEY and CDR2 as SMNVEV (reference sequence). This CDR3 comprises 16 residues. Trimming cost V 11 bases and J 2 bases, with 24 bases left between them. For this clone: As yet, its antigen is unknown.

Overall study results and limits: Patients with PRAID showed a restricted number of unique TRB V-J gene pairings. A trend toward lower repertoire diversity and greater clonality appeared in every analyzed T-cell subset of PRAID patients.

Only in-frame clones appear in the TCRdb table, and some are missing; sequencing was by immunoSEQ multiplex PCR. The table records tens of thousands of clones, just over 90% of them present only once. This TCR came from a human patient with POMP-related autoinflammation and immune dysregulation (PRAID). Some T cells here may be from the graft donor. This chain uses TRBV27 with TRBJ2-5, with D possibly matching TRBD1 (6 bases). The source was CD4+ T cells from PBMCs, collected after stem cell transplantation. The CDR3 sequence: CARMGACRILQETQYF. The CDR3 nucleotides read TGTGCCCGGATGGGGGCCTGTAGAATCCTTCAAGAGACCCAGTACTTC.